The 27 T cell receptor beta chains reported below all come from one sample, sequenced in a study of shared T cell receptors in the human thymus. The table came from immunoSEQ multiplex PCR; TCRdb's copy has only in-frame clones and leaves some out. Of hundreds of thousands of clones in the sample, around 85% were seen once. These data also formed part of another study, on human thymus T cells.

Sequencing input: thymocytes. These receptors all come from a girl under three years old with a congenital heart defect.

The rearrangement joins TRBV19 to TRBJ2-7, with D uncertain. The CDR3 runs 16 residues. V was clipped by 1 base and J by 0 bases, with 13 bases between them. Germline CDR1 and CDR2: LNHDA and SQIVND (reference sequence). CDR3 in DNA: TGTGCCAGTAGTATAGTGACAACCTGGTCCTCCTACGAGCAGTACTTC. It codes for CASSIVTTWSSYEQYF.

The chain links TRBV5-4 to TRBJ2-7; TRBD2 aligns across 9 bases. The CDR3 length is 19 residues. The junction had 17 bases not matched to a gene; V was cut back by 4 bases and J by 0 bases. Germline V gene sequence: CDR1 SGHNT, CDR2 YYREEE (reference sequence). The CDR3 region is CASSPLGPQTSGCSYEQYF. CDR3 DNA sequence: TGTGCCAGCAGCCCGCTTGGCCCCCAGACTAGCGGTTGCTCCTACGAGCAGTACTTC.

The genes are TRBV5-1 and TRBJ1-6; D gene ambiguous. This CDR3 is 16 amino acids long. Per the germline V gene, CDR1 is SGHRS and CDR2 is YFSETQ. V was cut by 4 bases and J by 10 bases, with 21 bases left in between. The CDR3 coding sequence is TGCGCCAGCAGCCCCATGATGGCTGCCGGAGGGTCACCCCTCCACTTT. Its protein product is CASSPMMAAGGSPLHF.

The V call is TRBV5-4, the J call TRBJ1-1, with TRBD1 identical over 7 bases. After removal of 4 bases from V and 3 bases from J, the junction contained 15 bases not matched to a gene. This CDR3 is 17 amino acids long. Germline V gene lookup returns CDR1 SGHNT and CDR2 YYREEE (reference sequence). CDR3 sequence reads: CASSQGEWEGGYTEAFF. DNA for the CDR3: TGTGCCAGCAGCCAGGGGGAATGGGAAGGGGGCTACACTGAAGCTTTCTTT.

The chain is built from TRBV28 and TRBJ2-4, with 8 bases lining up with TRBD1. The V gene's germline CDR1 is MDHEN and CDR2 SYDVKM. The CDR3 sequence is 17 residues long. Trimming at V came to 3 bases and at J to 1 base, leaving 8 bases not matched to a gene. This CDR3 is CASSLTRGQAAKNIQYF. For the CDR3, the DNA is TGTGCCAGCAGTTTGACACGGGGACAGGCGGCCAAAAACATTCAGTACTTC.

The gene calls are TRBV5-5 and TRBJ1-1, with D uncertain. Germline V gene data show CDR1 as SGHKS and CDR2 as YYEKEE (reference sequence). V was clipped by 4 bases and J by 1 base, with 8 bases between them. The length of the CDR3 is 13 residues. The CDR3 region is CASSDSTNTEAFF. CDR3 nucleotides: TGTGCCAGCAGCGACTCCACGAACACTGAAGCTTTCTTT. Using reference TRBV5-5 and TRBJ1-1 for the parts outside the CDR3, the full variable domain is DAGVTQSPTHLIKTRGQQVTLRCSPISGHKSVSWYQQVLGQGPQFIFQYYEKEERGRGNFPDRFSARQFPNYSSELNVNALLLGDSALYLCASSDSTNTEAFFGQGTRLTVV.

The J gene is TRBJ2-5, the V gene TRBV4-1; 9 bases line up with TRBD1. There are 16 residues in the CDR3. The ends lost 0 bases at V and 3 bases at J; junction bases unmatched: 5. Germline assignment: CDR1 MGHRA and CDR2 YSYEKL. The CDR3 protein is CASSQDLRDREETQYF. DNA for the CDR3: TGCGCCAGCAGCCAAGACCTCCGGGACAGGGAAGAGACCCAGTACTTC.

The chain is built from TRBV5-1 and TRBJ2-5; D not certain. Germline V CDR1 and CDR2: SGHRS, YFSETQ. Trimming left V 2 bases short and J 5 bases short, with 16 bases between. The CDR3 sequence is 15 residues long. Here the CDR3 reads CASSLDLDVRETQYF. Here the CDR3 DNA reads TGCGCCAGCAGCTTAGACTTGGATGTGAGGGAGACCCAGTACTTC.

The count of this clone is one. V gene TRBV5-1 combines with J gene TRBJ2-7; a weak D match, TRBD1 (6 bases). The V gene's germline CDR1 is SGHRS and CDR2 YFSETQ. Trimming took off 3 bases at V and 7 bases at J, with 14 bases between the two ends. The CDR3 sequence is 13 residues long. CDR3 nucleotides: TGCGCCAGCAGCTACAGGGTGTGCGGGGAGCAGTACTTC. It is translated as CASSYRVCGEQYF.

The gene calls are TRBV6-9 and TRBJ2-7; 8 nucleotides align to TRBD1. CDR1 and CDR2 (germline): MNHGY, SVAAGI. The CDR3 has 15 amino acids. With V trimmed by 4 bases and J by 5 bases, 10 bases remained unmatched. CDR3 amino acids: CASSLRDRSSDEQYF. The CDR3, as DNA: TGTGCCAGCAGTTTGCGGGACAGGTCTTCTGACGAGCAGTACTTC.

The chain carries TRBV2 and TRBJ1-2, with 7 bases fitting TRBD1. The CDR3 runs 12 residues. The V gene's germline CDR1 is SNHLY and CDR2 FYNNEI. Germline trimming cut 3 bases from V and 7 bases from J; bases unmatched to any gene: 2. CDR3 in DNA: TGTGCCAGCAGTGACAGGGGGATTGGCTACACCTTC. It yields the protein CASSDRGIGYTF.

With respect to this clone: An end of the junction does not agree with germline; a read error may underlie this. Different DNA sequences within this sample yield the same CDR3. The gene calls are TRBV4-1 and TRBJ1-6; perhaps TRBD1 as D (6 bases). The CDR3 sequence is 18 residues long. Germline lookup yields CDR1 MGHRA and CDR2 YSYEKL. For the CDR3, the DNA is TGCGCCAGCAGCCAAGAAGACAGGTCAAGCTCCTATAATTCCCCCCTCCACTTT. This codes for CASSQEDRSSSYNSPLHF.

Remarks on this clone: The same CDR3 can be traced to other DNA sequences in this sample. The rearrangement joins TRBV9 to TRBJ1-1; D perhaps matches TRBD1 (6 bases). The CDR3 loop spans 15 amino acids. Germline loops: CDR1 SGDLS, CDR2 YYNGEE. V lost 0 bases and J 0 bases, leaving 9 bases between the germline ends. The CDR3 DNA reads as TGTGCCAGCAGCGTAGGAGGGGGACTGAACACTGAAGCTTTCTTT. Protein: CASSVGGGLNTEAFF.

This clone appeared a single time. J is TRBJ1-1 and V is TRBV12-5; D perhaps matches TRBD1 (6 bases). This CDR3 has 15 residues. Trimming removed 1 base from V and 7 bases from J, with 16 bases in between. Germline V CDR1 and CDR2: LGHNT, FRNRAP. The CDR3 sequence: CASGLASRTAIEAFF. The CDR3 DNA reads TGTGCTAGTGGTTTGGCAAGCCGGACAGCTATTGAAGCTTTCTTT.

The chain uses TRBV4-2 and TRBJ1-5; D is ambiguous. V was pared by 0 bases and J by 3 bases, with 12 bases between. The germline V gene encodes CDR1 LGHNA and CDR2 YNFKEQ. The CDR3 runs 16 residues. The CDR3: CASSQETGSYNQPQHF. For the CDR3, the DNA is TGTGCCAGCAGCCAAGAGACGGGAAGTTACAATCAGCCCCAGCATTTT.

This clone was detected only a few times. The V gene is TRBV4-1, the J gene TRBJ1-2, with 8 bases that match TRBD1. The J segment lost 7 bases and the V segment lost 4 bases, leaving 20 bases of the junction unmatched. The CDR3 runs 18 residues. Germline lookup yields CDR1 MGHRA and CDR2 YSYEKL. The CDR3 is CASSRSHRGTYRAGGYTF. CDR3 bases: TGCGCCAGCAGCCGTAGTCACAGGGGGACCTACCGGGCGGGTGGCTACACCTTC.

This chain joins TRBV29-1 and TRBJ2-7, with 10 bases lining up with TRBD1. V trimming: 4 bases; J trimming: 3 bases; junction bases outside the gene matches: 9. CDR3 length: 15 amino acids. The germline CDR1 and CDR2 sequences are SQVTM and ANQGSEA. CDR3 sequence: CSVGPPGQGLYEQYF. In DNA, the CDR3 is TGCAGCGTTGGGCCCCCGGGACAGGGGCTCTACGAGCAGTACTTC.

The genes are TRBV6-5 and TRBJ2-5, with 7 bases that match TRBD2. The CDR3 is 11 amino acids. The ends lost 6 bases at V and 9 bases at J; junction bases unmatched: 4. The germline V gene has CDR1 MNHEY and CDR2 SVGAGI. CDR3 loop: CASSHGGAQYF. DNA of the CDR3: TGTGCCAGCAGCCATGGGGGGGCCCAGTACTTC.

This clone has only a few counts. The chain joins TRBV30 to TRBJ1-5; D perhaps matches TRBD1 (5 bases). This CDR3 region has 15 residues. Trimming took 5 bases from V and 3 from J, leaving 17 bases between them. Germline values: CDR1 GTSNPN, CDR2 SVGIG (reference sequence). CDR3 amino acids: CAWASRALDNQPQHF. The CDR3 DNA reads as TGTGCCTGGGCAAGCAGGGCCCTCGACAATCAGCCCCAGCATTTT.

Only a few counts were recorded for this clone. The chain joins TRBV15 to TRBJ2-5; 8 nucleotides line up with TRBD2. The germline V gene encodes CDR1 LNHNV and CDR2 YYDKDF (reference sequence). The CDR3 covers 16 residues. With V trimmed by 0 bases and J by 5 bases, 8 bases remained unmatched. The CDR3 protein is CATSRDRVAGSETQYF. Written as DNA, the CDR3 is TGTGCCACCAGCAGAGATAGGGTAGCGGGGTCGGAGACCCAGTACTTC.

This clone appeared once. The V and J genes are TRBV25-1 and TRBJ2-7; weak D call: TRBD1 (5 bases). Looked up from germline, CDR1 is MGHDK and CDR2 is SYGVNS. The length of the CDR3 is 17 residues. The V end lost 3 bases, the J end lost 2 bases, and 20 bases lay between the germline ends. CDR3 sequence (DNA): TGTGCCAGCAGTGAGGGGTCAGACGGACATTTCCCCTACGAGCAGTACTTC. It encodes CASSEGSDGHFPYEQYF.

V gene TRBV5-1 combines with J gene TRBJ2-7, with a weak D call TRBD2 (5 bases). CDR1 and CDR2 (germline): SGHRS, YFSETQ. V gave up 3 bases and J gave up 3 bases, with 31 bases separating them. This CDR3 is 20 amino acids long. The CDR3 DNA is TGCGCCAGCAGCTACTACCAGACTAATCGGTCCTCTCTGAATCACTACGAGCAGTACTTC. Amino acid sequence: CASSYYQTNRSSLNHYEQYF.

The rearrangement uses TRBV14 and TRBJ2-3; D remains unclear. The V and J ends lost 1 base and 5 bases respectively, with 22 bases between them. Germline values: CDR1 SGHDN, CDR2 FVKESK. The CDR3 has 18 amino acids. CDR3 region: CASSQGFREDRYLDTQYF. CDR3 DNA: TGTGCCAGCAGCCAAGGCTTTAGAGAGGATAGATACCTAGATACGCAGTATTTT.

V and J are TRBV5-5 and TRBJ2-5; 7 bases are a match to TRBD1. Germline CDR1 SGHKS, CDR2 YYEKEE (reference sequence). The CDR3 is 15 amino acids. J was trimmed by 6 bases and V by 3 bases; bases with no gene match: 11. Here the CDR3 DNA reads TGTGCCAGCAGCTCCAGGGGGAAGTGGGGGAAGACCCAGTACTTC. This sequence encodes CASSSRGKWGKTQYF.

The chain joins TRBV5-6 to TRBJ1-2, with D possibly TRBD1 on 6 matching bases. The CDR3 is 14 amino acids. Per the germline V gene, CDR1 is SGHDT and CDR2 is YYEEEE. V lost 4 bases to trimming and J lost 4 bases, with 14 bases between them. The CDR3 spells CASSRGGFTYGYTF. The CDR3 DNA reads as TGTGCCAGCAGCCGCGGGGGCTTTACCTATGGCTACACCTTC.

This clone has only one observation. The CDR3 is CAIRGLTKQPQHF. The CDR3 coding sequence is TGTGCCATCCGAGGACTTACGAAGCAGCCCCAGCATTTT. The V gene is TRBV27, the J gene TRBJ1-5, with D unclear. The CDR3 has 13 residues. In germline, CDR1 is MNHEY, CDR2 SMNVEV (reference sequence). The V end lost 10 bases, the J end lost 7 bases, and 17 bases lay between the germline ends.

This clone has only one observation. The rearrangement joins TRBV4-3 to TRBJ1-6; 9 nucleotides align to TRBD1. CDR1 and CDR2 (germline): LGHNA, YSLEER. CDR3 length: 15 residues. With V trimmed by 3 bases and J by 8 bases, 5 bases remained unmatched. CDR3 bases: TGCGCCAGCAGCCACAGGGACAGGGAGCATTCACCCCTCCACTTT. It yields the protein CASSHRDREHSPLHF.